This TCR beta chain was captured by sequencing in a study of blood T cell repertoires in COVID-19. Study-wide background: PBMCs, B-cell-depleted T cells, or T cells were the source of the cDNA or gDNA that made up the material.

The CDR3 is made up of 15 amino acids. Germline V gene data show CDR1 as SEHNR and CDR2 as FQNEAQ (reference sequence). V was clipped by 2 bases and J by 11 bases; unmatched bases: 4. This clone was seen a few times. As handled by the study authors: Nucleated cell counts were estimated from reference gene primer amplification. Assay: immunoSEQ multiplex PCR; the TCRdb copy retains only in-frame clones and omits some. The V and J calls and clone size were taken over from that table, and D and trimming were inferred from the DNA. Of 290,000 or so clones listed, about four fifths are singletons. The sample was PBMCs or T cells enriched from blood (not recorded which). The V and J genes are TRBV7-9 and TRBJ2-1, with 15 bases identical to TRBD2. The TCR was taken from a middle-aged man who had been exposed to COVID-19. Written as DNA, the CDR3 is TGTGCCAGCAGCTTACGGGGACTAGCGGGAGGCCAGCAGTTCTTC. Residues: CASSLRGLAGGQQFF.